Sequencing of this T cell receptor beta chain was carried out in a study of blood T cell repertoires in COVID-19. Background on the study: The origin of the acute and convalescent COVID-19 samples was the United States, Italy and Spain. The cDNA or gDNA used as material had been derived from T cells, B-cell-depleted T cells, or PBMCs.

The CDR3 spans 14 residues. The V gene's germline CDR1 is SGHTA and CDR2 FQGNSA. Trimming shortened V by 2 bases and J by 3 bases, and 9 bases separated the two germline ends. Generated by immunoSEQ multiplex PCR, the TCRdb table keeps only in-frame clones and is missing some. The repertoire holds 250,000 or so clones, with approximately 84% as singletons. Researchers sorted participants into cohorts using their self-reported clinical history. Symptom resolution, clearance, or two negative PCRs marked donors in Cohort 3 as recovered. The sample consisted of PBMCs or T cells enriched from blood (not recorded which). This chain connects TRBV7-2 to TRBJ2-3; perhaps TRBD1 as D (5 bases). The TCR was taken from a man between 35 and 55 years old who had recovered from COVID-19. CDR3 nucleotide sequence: TGTGCCAGCAGCTTAATGCAGGGTACAGATACGCAGTATTTT. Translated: CASSLMQGTDTQYF.